Sequencing of this T cell receptor beta chain was carried out in a study of control samples from healthy donors and cancer patients. TCRdb keeps only in-frame clones here, not all; method: immunoSEQ multiplex PCR. The table lists 100,000 to 150,000 clones, around 90% of them singletons, with around 2.5% in the top ten. CDR3 length: 14 residues. Germline V gene sequence: CDR1 ENHRY, CDR2 SYGVKD. The junction had 8 bases not matched to a gene; V was cut back by 7 bases and J by 5 bases. The clonotype originates from a man aged 18 to 29 in good health. J is TRBJ2-3 and V is TRBV10-3; 8 bases are shared with TRBD2. The sequenced material came from blood. CDR3 DNA: TGTGCCATCATGCCGGGGGGGCTTGGAGATACGCAGTATTTT. Protein product: CAIMPGGLGDTQYF.